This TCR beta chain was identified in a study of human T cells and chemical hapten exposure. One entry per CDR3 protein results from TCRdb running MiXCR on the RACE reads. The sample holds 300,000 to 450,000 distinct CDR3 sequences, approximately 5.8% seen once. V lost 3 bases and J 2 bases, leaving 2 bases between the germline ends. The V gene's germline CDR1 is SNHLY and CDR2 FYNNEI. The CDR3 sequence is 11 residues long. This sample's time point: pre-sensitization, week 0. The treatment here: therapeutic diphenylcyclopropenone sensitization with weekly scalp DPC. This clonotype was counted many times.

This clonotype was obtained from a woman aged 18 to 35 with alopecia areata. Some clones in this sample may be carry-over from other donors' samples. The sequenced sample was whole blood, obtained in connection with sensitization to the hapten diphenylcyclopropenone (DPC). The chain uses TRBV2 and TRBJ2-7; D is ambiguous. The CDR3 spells CASSDTYEQYF. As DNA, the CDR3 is TGTGCCAGCAGTGATACCTACGAGCAGTACTTC. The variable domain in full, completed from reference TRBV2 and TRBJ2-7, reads EPEVTQTPSHQVTQMGQEVILRCVPISNHLYFYWYRQILGQKVEFLVSFYNNEISEKSEIFDDQFSVERPDGSNFTLKIRSTKLEDSAMYFCASSDTYEQYFGPGTRLTVT.